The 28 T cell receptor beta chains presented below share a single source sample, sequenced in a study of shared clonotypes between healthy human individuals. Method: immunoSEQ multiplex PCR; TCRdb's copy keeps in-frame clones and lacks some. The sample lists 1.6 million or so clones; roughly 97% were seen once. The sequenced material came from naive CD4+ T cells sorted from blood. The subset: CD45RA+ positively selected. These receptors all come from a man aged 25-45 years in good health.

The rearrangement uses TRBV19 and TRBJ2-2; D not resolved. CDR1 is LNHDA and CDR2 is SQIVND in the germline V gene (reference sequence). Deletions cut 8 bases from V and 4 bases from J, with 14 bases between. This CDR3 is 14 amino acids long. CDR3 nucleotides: TGTGCCAGTGTCTTCGGTGGTGGCACCGGGGAGCTGTTTTTT. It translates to CASVFGGGTGELFF.

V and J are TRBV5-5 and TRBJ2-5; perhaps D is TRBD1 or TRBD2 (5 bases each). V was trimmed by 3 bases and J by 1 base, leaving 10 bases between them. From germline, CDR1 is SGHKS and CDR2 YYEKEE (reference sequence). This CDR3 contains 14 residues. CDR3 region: CASSYSGTQETQYF. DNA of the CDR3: TGTGCCAGCAGCTATTCAGGGACCCAAGAGACCCAGTACTTC. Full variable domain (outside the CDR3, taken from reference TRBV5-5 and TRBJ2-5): DAGVTQSPTHLIKTRGQQVTLRCSPISGHKSVSWYQQVLGQGPQFIFQYYEKEERGRGNFPDRFSARQFPNYSSELNVNALLLGDSALYLCASSYSGTQETQYFGPGTRLLVL.

Here the CDR3 reads CASSRGEGDMNTEAFF. CDR3 DNA: TGCGCCAGCAGCAGGGGTGAGGGAGATATGAACACTGAAGCTTTCTTT. The chain has TRBV10-1 and TRBJ1-1; TRBD1 might be the D (6 bases). Deletions cut 6 bases from V and 0 bases from J, with 17 bases between. Germline V gene lookup returns CDR1 WNHNN and CDR2 SYGVQD (reference sequence). This CDR3 comprises 16 residues.

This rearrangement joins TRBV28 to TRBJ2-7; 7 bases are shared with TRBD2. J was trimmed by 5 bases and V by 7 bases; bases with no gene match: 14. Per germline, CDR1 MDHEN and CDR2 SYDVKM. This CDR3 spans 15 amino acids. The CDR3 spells CASNWGGSYGHEQYF. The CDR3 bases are TGTGCCAGCAACTGGGGCGGGAGCTATGGGCACGAGCAGTACTTC. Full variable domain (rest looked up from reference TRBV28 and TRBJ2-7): DVKVTQSSRYLVKRTGEKVFLECVQDMDHENMFWYRQDPGLGLRLIYFSYDVKMKEKGDIPEGYSVSREKKERFSLILESASTNQTSMYLCASNWGGSYGHEQYFGPGTRLTVT.

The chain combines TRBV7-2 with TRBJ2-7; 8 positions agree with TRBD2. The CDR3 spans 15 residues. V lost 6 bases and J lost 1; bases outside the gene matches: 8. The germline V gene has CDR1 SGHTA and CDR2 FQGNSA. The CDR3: CASRRPGLGSYEQYF. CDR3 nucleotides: TGTGCCAGCAGGAGGCCGGGACTAGGGTCCTACGAGCAGTACTTC.

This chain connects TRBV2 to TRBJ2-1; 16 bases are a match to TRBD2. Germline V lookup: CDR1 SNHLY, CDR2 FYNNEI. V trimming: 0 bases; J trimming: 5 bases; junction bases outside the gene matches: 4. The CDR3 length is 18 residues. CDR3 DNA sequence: TGTGCCAGCAGTGAAGCCCCGGGACTAGCGGGAGGGGACAATGAGCAGTTCTTC. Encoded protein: CASSEAPGLAGGDNEQFF.

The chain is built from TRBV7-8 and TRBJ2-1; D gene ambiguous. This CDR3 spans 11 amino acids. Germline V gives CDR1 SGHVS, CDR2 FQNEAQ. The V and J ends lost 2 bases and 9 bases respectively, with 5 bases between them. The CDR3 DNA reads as TGTGCCAGCAGCTTAAACCTTGAGCAGTTCTTC. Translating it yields CASSLNLEQFF.

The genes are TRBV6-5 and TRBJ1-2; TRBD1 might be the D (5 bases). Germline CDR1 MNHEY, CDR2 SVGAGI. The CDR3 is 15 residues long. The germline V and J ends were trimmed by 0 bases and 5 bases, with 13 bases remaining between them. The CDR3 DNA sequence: TGTGCCAGCAGTTACTCGCCGGGACCGACGTATGGCTACACCTTC. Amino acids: CASSYSPGPTYGYTF.

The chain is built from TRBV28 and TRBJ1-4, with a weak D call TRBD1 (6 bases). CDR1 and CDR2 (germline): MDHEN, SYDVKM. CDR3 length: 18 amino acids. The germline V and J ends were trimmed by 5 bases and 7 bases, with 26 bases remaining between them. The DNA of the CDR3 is TGTGCCAGCAGTCAAATACAGGGATTGGGAGGGCGAGGTGAAAAACTGTTTTTT. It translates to CASSQIQGLGGRGEKLFF. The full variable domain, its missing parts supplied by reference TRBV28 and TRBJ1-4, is DVKVTQSSRYLVKRTGEKVFLECVQDMDHENMFWYRQDPGLGLRLIYFSYDVKMKEKGDIPEGYSVSREKKERFSLILESASTNQTSMYLCASSQIQGLGGRGEKLFFGSGTQLSVL.

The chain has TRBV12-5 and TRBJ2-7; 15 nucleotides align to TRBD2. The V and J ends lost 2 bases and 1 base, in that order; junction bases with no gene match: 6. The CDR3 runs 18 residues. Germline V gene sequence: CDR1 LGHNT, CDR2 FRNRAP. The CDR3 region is CASGLTGLAGGRSYEQYF. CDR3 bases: TGTGCTAGTGGTTTGACAGGACTAGCGGGAGGGCGGTCCTACGAGCAGTACTTC.

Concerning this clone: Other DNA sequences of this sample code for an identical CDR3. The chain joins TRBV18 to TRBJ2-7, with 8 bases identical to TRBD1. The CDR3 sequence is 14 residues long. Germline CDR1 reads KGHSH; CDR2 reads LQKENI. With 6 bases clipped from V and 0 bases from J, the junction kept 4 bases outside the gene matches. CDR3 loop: CASSPGQGSYEQYF. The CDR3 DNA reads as TGTGCCAGCTCGCCCGGACAGGGCTCCTACGAGCAGTACTTC.

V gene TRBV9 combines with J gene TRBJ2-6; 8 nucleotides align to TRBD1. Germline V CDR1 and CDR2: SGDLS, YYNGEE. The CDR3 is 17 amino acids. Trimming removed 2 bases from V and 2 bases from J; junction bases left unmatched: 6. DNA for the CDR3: TGTGCCAGCAGCGTGCAGGGGGCCCTCGCTGGGGCCAACGTCCTGACTTTC. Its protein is CASSVQGALAGANVLTF. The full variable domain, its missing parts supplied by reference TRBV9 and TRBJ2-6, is DSGVTQTPKHLITATGQRVTLRCSPRSGDLSVYWYQQSLDQGLQFLIQYYNGEERAKGNILERFSAQQFPDLHSELNLSSLELGDSALYFCASSVQGALAGANVLTFGAGSRLTVL.

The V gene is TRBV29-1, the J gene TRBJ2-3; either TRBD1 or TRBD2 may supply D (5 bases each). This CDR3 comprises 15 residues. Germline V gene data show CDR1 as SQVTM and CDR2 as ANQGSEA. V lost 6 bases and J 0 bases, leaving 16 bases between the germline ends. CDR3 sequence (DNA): TGCAGCGTCTTTGGGACGGTGAATAGCACAGATACGCAGTATTTT. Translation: CSVFGTVNSTDTQYF.

This CDR3 reads CASSLATGGGTEAFF. The CDR3 nucleotides read TGTGCCAGCAGCTTAGCGACAGGGGGGGGAACTGAAGCTTTCTTT. The J gene is TRBJ1-1, the V gene TRBV7-6; 9 positions match TRBD1. Germline-derived CDR1 and CDR2 are SGHVS and FNYEAQ. This CDR3 has 15 amino acids. V was clipped by 0 bases and J by 5 bases; unmatched bases: 4.

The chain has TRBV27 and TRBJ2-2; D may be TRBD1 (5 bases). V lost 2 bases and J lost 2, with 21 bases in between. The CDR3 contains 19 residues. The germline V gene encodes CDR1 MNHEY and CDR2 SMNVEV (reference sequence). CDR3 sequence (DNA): TGTGCCAGCAGTTTAAGAAGGGGTACCCTTCCAAAAAACACCGGGGAGCTGTTTTTT. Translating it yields CASSLRRGTLPKNTGELFF.

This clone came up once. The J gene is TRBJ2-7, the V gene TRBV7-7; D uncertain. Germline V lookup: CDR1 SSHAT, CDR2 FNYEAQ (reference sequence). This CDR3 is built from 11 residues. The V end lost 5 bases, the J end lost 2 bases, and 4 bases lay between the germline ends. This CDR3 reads CASSTPYEQYF. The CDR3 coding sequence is TGTGCCAGCAGCACGCCCTACGAGCAGTACTTC.

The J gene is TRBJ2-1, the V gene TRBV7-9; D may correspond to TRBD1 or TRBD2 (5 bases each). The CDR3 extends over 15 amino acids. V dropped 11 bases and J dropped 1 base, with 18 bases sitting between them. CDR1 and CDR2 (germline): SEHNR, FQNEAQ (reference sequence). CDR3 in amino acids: CAGGGFLTSYNEQFF. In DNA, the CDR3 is TGTGCCGGGGGTGGGTTCCTGACGTCCTACAATGAGCAGTTCTTC.

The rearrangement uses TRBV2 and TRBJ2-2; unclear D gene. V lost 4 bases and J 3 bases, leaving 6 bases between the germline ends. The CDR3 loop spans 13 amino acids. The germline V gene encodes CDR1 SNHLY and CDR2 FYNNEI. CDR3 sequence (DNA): TGTGCCAGCAGTGTGGACCACACCGGGGAGCTGTTTTTT. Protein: CASSVDHTGELFF.

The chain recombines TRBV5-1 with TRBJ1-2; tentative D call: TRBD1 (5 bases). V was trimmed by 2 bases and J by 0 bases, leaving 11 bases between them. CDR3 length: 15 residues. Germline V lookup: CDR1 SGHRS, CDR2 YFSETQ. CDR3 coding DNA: TGCGCCAGCAGCTTCGGTCAGGGTTCTAACTATGGCTACACCTTC. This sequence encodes CASSFGQGSNYGYTF.

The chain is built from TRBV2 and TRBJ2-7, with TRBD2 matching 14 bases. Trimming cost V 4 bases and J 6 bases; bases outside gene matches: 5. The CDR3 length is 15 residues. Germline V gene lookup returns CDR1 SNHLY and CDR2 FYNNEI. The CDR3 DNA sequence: TGTGCCAGCAGTGGGGGACTAGCGGGAGTTCGCGAGCAGTACTTC. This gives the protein CASSGGLAGVREQYF.

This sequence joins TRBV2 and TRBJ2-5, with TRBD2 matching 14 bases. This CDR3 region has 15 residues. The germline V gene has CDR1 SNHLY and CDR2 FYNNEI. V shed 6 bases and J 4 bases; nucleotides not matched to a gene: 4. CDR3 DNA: TGTGCCAGCAGGGGGGGACTAGCGGGAGCAGAGACCCAGTACTTC. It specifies CASRGGLAGAETQYF.

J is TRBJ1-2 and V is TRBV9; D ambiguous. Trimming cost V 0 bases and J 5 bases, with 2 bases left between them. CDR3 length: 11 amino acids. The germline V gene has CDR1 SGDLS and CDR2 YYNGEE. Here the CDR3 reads CASSVAYGYTF. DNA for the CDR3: TGTGCCAGCAGCGTAGCGTATGGCTACACCTTC.

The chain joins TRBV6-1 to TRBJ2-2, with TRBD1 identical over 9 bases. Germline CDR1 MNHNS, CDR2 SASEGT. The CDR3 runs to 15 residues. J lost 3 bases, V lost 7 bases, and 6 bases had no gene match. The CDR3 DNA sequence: TGTGCCAGCACCCAGACAGGGGGATACACCGGGGAGCTGTTTTTT. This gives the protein CASTQTGGYTGELFF.

CDR3 sequence (DNA): TGTGCCAGCAGCTCCATGAAGCTCCCTTATCCTGGCTACACCTTC. This encodes CASSSMKLPYPGYTF. V and J are TRBV7-9 and TRBJ1-2; no clear D. Germline lookup yields CDR1 SEHNR and CDR2 FQNEAQ (reference sequence). This CDR3 spans 15 amino acids. Trimming removed 4 bases at V and 7 bases at J, with 19 bases between.

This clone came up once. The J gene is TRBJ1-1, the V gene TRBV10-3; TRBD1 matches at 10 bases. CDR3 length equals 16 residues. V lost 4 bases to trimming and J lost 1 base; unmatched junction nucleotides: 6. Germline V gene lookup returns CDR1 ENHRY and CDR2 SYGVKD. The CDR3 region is CAISADRGQGNTEAFF. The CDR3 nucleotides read TGTGCCATCAGTGCCGACAGGGGGCAGGGGAACACTGAAGCTTTCTTT.

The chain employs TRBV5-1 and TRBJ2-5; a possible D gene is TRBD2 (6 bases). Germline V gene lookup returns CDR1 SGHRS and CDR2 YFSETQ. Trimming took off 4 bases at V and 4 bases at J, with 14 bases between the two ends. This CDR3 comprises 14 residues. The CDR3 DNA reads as TGCGCCAGCAGCACTGGAGGGTTTCCAGAGACCCAGTACTTC. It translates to CASSTGGFPETQYF. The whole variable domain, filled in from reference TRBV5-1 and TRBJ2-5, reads KAGVTQTPRYLIKTRGQQVTLSCSPISGHRSVSWYQQTPGQGLQFLFEYFSETQRNKGNFPGRFSGRQFSNSRSEMNVSTLELGDSALYLCASSTGGFPETQYFGPGTRLLVL.

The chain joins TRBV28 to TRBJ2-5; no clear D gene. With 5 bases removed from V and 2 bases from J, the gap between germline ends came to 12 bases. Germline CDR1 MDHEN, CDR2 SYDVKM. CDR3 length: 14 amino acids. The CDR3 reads CASSPWVPQETQYF. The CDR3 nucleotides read TGTGCCAGCAGTCCTTGGGTCCCTCAAGAGACCCAGTACTTC.

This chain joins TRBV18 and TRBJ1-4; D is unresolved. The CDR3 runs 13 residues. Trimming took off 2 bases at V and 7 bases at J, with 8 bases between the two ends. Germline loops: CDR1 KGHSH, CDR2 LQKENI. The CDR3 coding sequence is TGTGCCAGCTCACCAGGTCCTGGTGAAAAACTGTTTTTT. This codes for CASSPGPGEKLFF. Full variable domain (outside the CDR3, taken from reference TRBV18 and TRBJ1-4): NAGVMQNPRHLVRRRGQEARLRCSPMKGHSHVYWYRQLPEEGLKFMVYLQKENIIDESGMPKERFSAEFPKEGPSILRIQQVVRGDSAAYFCASSPGPGEKLFFGSGTQLSVL.